A single sample is the source of the 4 T cell receptor beta chains below, sequenced in a study of cytomegalovirus exposure and HLA in healthy donors. PCR used 60 Vbeta primers and 13 Jbeta primers. Assay: immunoSEQ multiplex PCR; the TCRdb copy retains only in-frame clones and omits some. The sample gives about 150,000 clones, around 80% of which show up once; approximately 1.5% is in the top ten. Sequenced input: PBMCs. These receptors all stem from a woman aged 18-29 years in good health and CMV-seronegative.

J is TRBJ1-2 and V is TRBV11-2; 12 bases are shared with TRBD1. Unmatched junction bases numbered 4, after V lost 5 bases and J lost 6 bases. This CDR3 is 14 amino acids long. Germline CDR1 and CDR2: SGHAT and FQNNGV. The CDR3 region is CASSQGQGADGYTF. CDR3 sequence (DNA): TGTGCCAGCAGCCAGGGACAGGGGGCGGATGGCTACACCTTC. Looking up the rest from reference TRBV11-2 and TRBJ1-2 gives the full variable domain: EAGVAQSPRYKIIEKRQSVAFWCNPISGHATLYWYQQILGQGPKLLIQFQNNGVVDDSQLPKDRFSAERLKGVDSTLKIQPAKLEDSAVYLCASSQGQGADGYTFGSGTRLTVV.

The J gene is TRBJ2-7, the V gene TRBV11-2; D remains unclear. V was clipped by 0 bases and J by 2 bases, with 8 bases between them. This CDR3 has 14 residues. Germline V gene lookup returns CDR1 SGHAT and CDR2 FQNNGV. CDR3 in amino acids: CASSLDSLAYEQYF. The CDR3 coding sequence is TGTGCCAGCAGCTTAGACAGCCTAGCCTACGAGCAGTACTTC.

By share, this clone counts as medium-sized (0.01 to 0.1%). The chain joins TRBV6-6 to TRBJ2-7; D is possibly TRBD2 (5 bases). The V end was cut by 7 bases, the J end by 0 bases, with 7 bases between. The CDR3 has 12 amino acids. Per germline, CDR1 MNHNY and CDR2 SVGAGI (reference sequence). CDR3 in amino acids: CASNGVSYEQYF. The CDR3, as DNA: TGTGCCAGCAACGGGGTCTCCTACGAGCAGTACTTC.

The rearrangement uses TRBV11-2 and TRBJ2-3; 13 bases align to TRBD2. CDR1 is SGHAT, CDR2 FQNNGV, per germline. The junction had 4 bases not matched to a gene; V was cut back by 5 bases and J by 5 bases. This CDR3 comprises 15 residues. Here the CDR3 DNA reads TGTGCCAGCAGCCGACTAGCGGGGGGACAAGATACGCAGTATTTT. Residues: CASSRLAGGQDTQYF.